These T cell receptor beta chains were read from a single sample in a study of T cell changes during pregnancy in multiple sclerosis. The protocol was immunoSEQ multiplex PCR, while the TCRdb copy is restricted to in-frame clones and leaves out a portion. The data hold around 78,000 clones, with 90% to 95% observed a single time. The sample was peripheral blood, taken in the third trimester of pregnancy. These receptors came from a female donor in good health, enrolled as a control in a pregnancy study. Each CDR3 is given with its conserved first and last residue. A D gene is named only where the DNA matches it firmly. Not all rows give a size; the values are once, few, many and, for expanded clones, a class.

TRBD2	NA	TRBV7-6	TRBJ2-3	CASSGASGGHLDTQYF	TGTGCCAGCAGCGGCGCCTCGGGAGGGCATTTAGATACGCAGTATTTT
NA	NA	TRBV19	TRBJ1-5	CASSSRGGSIQPQHF	TGTGCCAGTAGTAGTCGGGGGGGGAGCATTCAGCCCCAGCATTTT
TRBD1	NA	TRBV19	TRBJ2-7	CASMRTGDSEQYF	TGTGCCAGTATGAGGACAGGGGACTCCGAGCAGTACTTC
TRBD2	once	TRBV19	TRBJ2-1	CASSKISGRGVDEQFF	TGTGCCAGTAGTAAGATCAGCGGGAGGGGGGTGGATGAGCAGTTCTTC
NA	NA	TRBV5-6	TRBJ1-1	CASSLGAPAGTEAFF	TGTGCCAGCAGCTTGGGGGCCCCGGCGGGGACTGAAGCTTTCTTT
TRBD1	NA	TRBV4-2	TRBJ1-4	CASSQGGQEGLFF	TGTGCCAGCAGCCAGGGTGGACAGGAAGGACTGTTTTTT
NA	NA	TRBV6-5	TRBJ1-1	CASSYLTGGTEAFF	TGTGCCAGCAGTTACCTTACTGGAGGGACTGAAGCTTTCTTT
TRBD2	NA	TRBV5-4	TRBJ2-3	CASSYSGTRSTDTQYF	TGTGCCAGCAGCTACTCCGGGACTAGGAGCACAGATACGCAGTATTTT
TRBD1	NA	TRBV19	TRBJ2-7	CASSIIPGQALYEQYF	TGTGCCAGTAGTATCATCCCGGGACAGGCCCTCTACGAGCAGTACTTC
TRBD1	NA	TRBV6-5	TRBJ2-3	CASSPDREPTDTQYF	TGTGCCAGCAGTCCCGACAGGGAGCCCACAGATACGCAGTATTTT
NA	NA	TRBV5-1	TRBJ1-1	CASSLMNTEAFF	TGCGCCAGCAGCCTTATGAACACTGAAGCTTTCTTT
TRBD2	NA	TRBV5-1	TRBJ2-3	CASSPRTSDTDTQYF	TGCGCCAGCAGCCCTAGGACTAGCGACACAGATACGCAGTATTTT
TRBD1	NA	TRBV6-5	TRBJ2-1	CASRYAGQGGSDEQFF	TGTGCCAGCAGATACGCTGGACAGGGTGGGAGCGATGAGCAGTTCTTC
NA	NA	TRBV7-9	TRBJ2-1	CASSLWTPTGNEQFF	TGTGCCAGCAGCCTATGGACTCCGACCGGCAATGAGCAGTTCTTC
NA	NA	TRBV2	TRBJ1-2	CASRSGRTGGYTF	TGTGCCAGCAGATCCGGAAGGACGGGGGGCTACACCTTC
TRBD1	NA	TRBV6-5	TRBJ1-2	CASSKTGMSGYTF	TGTGCCAGCAGCAAGACAGGGATGAGTGGCTACACCTTC
NA	NA	TRBV4-1	TRBJ1-2	CASTGTNRDGYTF	TGCGCCAGCACCGGGACAAATAGAGACGGCTACACCTTC
TRBD1	NA	TRBV27	TRBJ1-1	CASSPRQGASAEAFF	TGTGCCAGCAGTCCCCGACAGGGGGCGAGCGCTGAAGCTTTCTTT
TRBD1	NA	TRBV28	TRBJ1-2	CASSFSGQGGNYGYTF	TGTGCCAGCAGTTTTTCTGGACAGGGAGGGAACTATGGCTACACCTTC
TRBD1	NA	TRBV19	TRBJ2-7	CASSIGDRGQYF	TGTGCCAGTAGTATAGGGGACAGGGGACAGTACTTC
NA	NA	TRBV27	TRBJ1-4	CASSDRGNEKLFF	TGTGCCAGCAGCGACAGAGGTAATGAAAAACTGTTTTTT
NA	NA	TRBV5-5	TRBJ1-2	CASSSEQGVYGYTF	TGTGCCAGCAGCTCTGAACAGGGTGTCTATGGCTACACCTTC
TRBD1	NA	TRBV7-9	TRBJ2-7	CASSLGDRSSYEQYF	TGTGCCAGCAGCTTGGGGGACAGGAGCTCCTACGAGCAGTACTTC
NA	NA	TRBV29-1	TRBJ1-2	CSVVTGSYYGYTF	TGCAGCGTTGTGACGGGGTCTTACTATGGCTACACCTTC
NA	NA	TRBV6-5	TRBJ1-1	CASSLGTEAFF	TGTGCCAGCAGTCTAGGAACTGAAGCTTTCTTT
NA	NA	TRBV14	TRBJ1-2	CASSHPPPGRLYGYTF	TGTGCCAGCAGCCACCCACCCCCGGGAAGGCTATATGGCTACACCTTC
NA	NA	TRBV6-6	TRBJ2-1	CASSYEGSAWYNEQFF	TGTGCCAGCAGTTACGAGGGTTCCGCTTGGTACAATGAGCAGTTCTTC
NA	NA	TRBV11-3	TRBJ1-5	CASSPRSYQGSPNQPQHF	TGTGCCAGCAGCCCAAGGAGTTATCAGGGTTCCCCCAATCAGCCCCAGCATTTT
NA	NA	TRBV13	TRBJ2-7	CASSLGGQGTYEQYF	TGTGCCAGCAGCTTAGGGGGGCAGGGGACCTACGAGCAGTACTTC
NA	NA	TRBV28	TRBJ1-1	CASSLLGRTLAEAFF	TGTGCCAGCAGTTTATTGGGCCGCACCCTGGCTGAAGCTTTCTTT
TRBD2	NA	TRBV30	TRBJ2-7	CAWSATLAGVTDEQYF	TGTGCCTGGAGTGCCACACTAGCGGGAGTCACGGACGAGCAGTACTTC
NA	NA	TRBV4-3	TRBJ1-6	CASSQVYQGYSPLHF	TGCGCCAGCAGCCAGGTTTATCAGGGTTACTCACCCCTCCACTTT
NA	NA	TRBV7-6	TRBJ2-6	CASSLGYRKSSGANVLTF	TGTGCCAGCAGCTTAGGATACAGGAAGAGCTCTGGGGCCAACGTCCTGACTTTC
NA	once	TRBV29-1	TRBJ2-1	CSVVYQEQFF	TGCAGCGTTGTGTACCAGGAGCAGTTCTTC
TRBD1	once	TRBV7-9	TRBJ1-5	CASSLDGQGAYQPQHF	TGTGCCAGCAGCTTAGATGGACAGGGGGCCTACCAGCCCCAGCATTTT
NA	NA	TRBV14	TRBJ2-3	CASSQGPRVAASTDTQYF	TGTGCCAGCAGCCAAGGGCCCAGAGTAGCGGCTAGCACAGATACGCAGTATTTT
NA	NA	TRBV29-1	TRBJ1-3	CSVGGLESGNTIYF	TGCAGCGTTGGGGGGCTAGAGAGTGGAAACACCATATATTTT
TRBD1	NA	TRBV5-1	TRBJ1-1	CASRQGAVNTEAFF	TGCGCCAGCAGGCAGGGGGCTGTGAACACTGAAGCTTTCTTT
TRBD1	NA	TRBV4-2	TRBJ2-7	CASSQDKTGDEQYF	TGTGCCAGCAGCCAAGATAAAACAGGGGACGAGCAGTACTTC
TRBD2	NA	TRBV6-4	TRBJ2-3	CASSAQSGRGTDTQYF	TGTGCCAGCAGCGCCCAAAGCGGGAGGGGCACAGATACGCAGTATTTT
NA	once	TRBV7-2	TRBJ1-6	CASSPITGFNNSPLHF	TGTGCCAGCAGCCCCATAACAGGGTTCAATAATTCACCCCTCCACTTT
NA	few	TRBV9	TRBJ1-1	CASSASGVNTEAFF	TGTGCCAGCAGCGCCTCAGGGGTGAACACTGAAGCTTTCTTT
NA	NA	TRBV6-5	TRBJ2-7	CASTISSGVTYEQYF	TGTGCCAGCACAATAAGCTCAGGGGTCACCTACGAGCAGTACTTC
NA	once	TRBV19	TRBJ1-5	CASSPLADSNQPQHF	TGTGCCAGTAGCCCCCTCGCGGATAGCAATCAGCCCCAGCATTTT
TRBD1	NA	TRBV6-5	TRBJ1-4	CASSFAGTGHEKLFF	TGTGCCAGCAGCTTCGCCGGGACAGGCCATGAAAAACTGTTTTTT
TRBD1	NA	TRBV2	TRBJ1-5	CASSERGQGYNQPQHF	TGTGCCAGCAGTGAAAGGGGACAGGGCTACAATCAGCCCCAGCATTTT
TRBD2	NA	TRBV11-2	TRBJ2-1	CASSSRGSGRVSDSVF	TGTGCCAGCAGCTCCCGGGGGAGCGGGAGGGTTAGTGATTCGGTCTTC
TRBD1	NA	TRBV5-4	TRBJ1-3	CASSLGTGSSGNTIYF	TGTGCCAGCAGCTTGGGGACAGGGAGCTCTGGAAACACCATATATTTT
NA	few	TRBV29-1	TRBJ1-1	CSVRDTEAFF	TGCAGCGTTCGGGATACTGAAGCTTTCTTT
NA	once	TRBV28	TRBJ1-2	CASSLQGNYGYTF	TGTGCCAGCAGCCTACAGGGAAACTATGGCTACACCTTC
NA	NA	TRBV7-8	TRBJ1-1	CASSLEQGSLLGTEAFF	TGTGCCAGCAGCTTAGAGCAGGGGTCCCTCCTAGGTACTGAAGCTTTCTTT
NA	NA	TRBV30	TRBJ2-5	CAWSLEGSGAQYF	TGTGCCTGGAGTCTTGAAGGTTCGGGGGCCCAGTACTTC
NA	NA	TRBV5-1	TRBJ1-5	CASSLEGSRGQPQHF	TGCGCCAGCAGCTTGGAAGGGTCTCGGGGTCAGCCCCAGCATTTT
NA	NA	TRBV7-9	TRBJ1-2	CASSPGESGGYTF	TGTGCCAGCAGCCCGGGGGAGTCGGGTGGCTACACCTTC
NA	NA	TRBV6-5	TRBJ2-7	CASSPSRSPTYEQYF	TGTGCCAGCAGTCCCTCGCGGAGCCCCACCTACGAGCAGTACTTC